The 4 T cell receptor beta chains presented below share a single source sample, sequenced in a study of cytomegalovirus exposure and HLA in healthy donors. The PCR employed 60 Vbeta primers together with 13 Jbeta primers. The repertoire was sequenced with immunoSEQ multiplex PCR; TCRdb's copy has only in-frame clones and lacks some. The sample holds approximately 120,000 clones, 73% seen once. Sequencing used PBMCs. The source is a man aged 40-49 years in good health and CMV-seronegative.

CDR3 sequence (DNA): TGTGCCAGCAGCAAGGACAGGGGGCAGCTGAACACTGAAGCTTTCTTT. It specifies CASSKDRGQLNTEAFF. The chain links TRBV5-4 to TRBJ1-1; 11 positions match TRBD1. Trimming at V came to 4 bases and at J to 0 bases, leaving 5 bases not matched to a gene. Germline CDR1 reads SGHNT; CDR2 reads YYREEE (reference sequence). CDR3 length: 16 amino acids.

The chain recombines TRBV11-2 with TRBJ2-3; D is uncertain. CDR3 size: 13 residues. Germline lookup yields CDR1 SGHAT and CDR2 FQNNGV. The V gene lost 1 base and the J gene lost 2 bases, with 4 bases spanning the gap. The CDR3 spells CASSLGPTDTQYF. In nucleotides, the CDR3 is TGTGCCAGCAGCTTAGGGCCCACAGATACGCAGTATTTT.

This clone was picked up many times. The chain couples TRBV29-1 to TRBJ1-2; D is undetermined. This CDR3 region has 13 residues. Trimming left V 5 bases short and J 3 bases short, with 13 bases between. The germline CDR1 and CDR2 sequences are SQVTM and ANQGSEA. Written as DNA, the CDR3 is TGCAGCGTTAGCGAGGGAGAATACTATGGCTACACCTTC. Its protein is CSVSEGEYYGYTF. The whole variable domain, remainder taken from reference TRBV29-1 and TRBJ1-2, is SAVISQKPSRDICQRGTSLTIQCQVDSQVTMMFWYRQQPGQSLTLIATANQGSEATYESGFVIDKFPISRPNLTFSTLTVSNMSPEDSSIYLCSVSEGEYYGYTFGSGTRLTVV.

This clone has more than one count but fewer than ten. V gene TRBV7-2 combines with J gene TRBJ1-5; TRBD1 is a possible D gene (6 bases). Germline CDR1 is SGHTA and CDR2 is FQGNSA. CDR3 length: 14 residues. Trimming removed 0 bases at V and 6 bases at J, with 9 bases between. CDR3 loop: CASSLAGGGQPQHF. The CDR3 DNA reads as TGTGCCAGCAGCTTAGCAGGGGGGGGTCAGCCCCAGCATTTT.